The entry below describes one TCR beta chain. This specimen comes from a study of control samples from healthy donors and cancer patients. The protocol was immunoSEQ multiplex PCR, while the TCRdb copy is restricted to in-frame clones and leaves out a portion. The repertoire includes 200,000 to 250,000 clones, 85% to 95% of them detected once, and around 1.5% sits in the top ten. Trimming shortened V by 4 bases and J by 7 bases, and 10 bases separated the two germline ends. The CDR3 extends over 13 amino acids. CDR1 is LGHDT, CDR2 YNNKEL, per germline (reference sequence). This clonotype originated in a man between 45 and 60 years old in good health. The V gene is TRBV3-1 (or the pseudogene TRBV3-2), the J gene TRBJ1-4, with unresolved D. Sequences were obtained from blood. The CDR3 coding sequence is TGTGCCAGCAGCCCCTCAGTACGTGAAAAACTGTTTTTT. Its protein is CASSPSVREKLFF.